This T cell receptor (beta chain) was captured in a study of T-cell reconstitution after alpha-beta-depleted transplantation in children. Overall study findings and caveats: It was reported that alpha-beta T cells came from several hundred expanded graft clones (about two months after transplant).

Molecular barcoding with unique molecular identifiers was used for the TCRbeta library. MiXCR, run by TCRdb on the PCR reads, gives a single entry per CDR3 protein. Of 200,000 to 250,000 distinct CDR3 sequences in the sample, 20% to 30% were seen once. As regards this clonotype: Its antigen is not identified.

Sequencing was performed on PBMCs, taken before TCRalphabeta/CD19-depleted stem cell transplant. This sequence was found in a girl aged 2 to 9 with Fanconi anemia, due to receive a stem cell transplant.

The CDR3 DNA sequence: TGTGCCATCAGTGAGACCCTACTAGCGGGGTACCAAGAGACCCAGTACTTC. Translated, it gives CAISETLLAGYQETQYF. J is TRBJ2-5 and V is TRBV10-3, with TRBD2 identical over 10 bases. The CDR3 has 17 residues. Unmatched junction bases numbered 6, after V lost 2 bases and J lost 0 bases. Germline values: CDR1 ENHRY, CDR2 SYGVKD.